This T cell receptor (beta chain) was profiled in a study of cytomegalovirus exposure and HLA in healthy donors. The wider study: Among roughly 180 million T cells, an earlier analysis found roughly 100 million unique TCR beta sequences. Study-level points and caveats: An analysis that was carried out later associated 15,000 to 20,000 TCR beta sequences with HLA alleles at 0.05 false discovery rate. In an earlier analysis, about 87% or about 30%: the productive usage of most TCR beta V segments. Later on, a genetic analysis was performed. It linked a missense variant in DCLRE1C with V- and J-gene trimming of TCR beta.

Primers for the PCR totalled 60 Vbeta and 13 Jbeta. The assay was immunoSEQ multiplex PCR, and TCRdb's table has in-frame clones only and misses some. The table includes tens of thousands of clones, about four fifths detected once. The germline V gene has CDR1 MNHEY and CDR2 SMNVEV (reference sequence). Trimming cost V 6 bases and J 5 bases, with 13 bases left between them. The CDR3 runs 13 residues. Note on this clone: Its target is unknown.

The rearrangement links TRBV27 to TRBJ2-5, with a weak D call TRBD1 (6 bases). The sample comprised PBMCs. This clonotype was obtained from a man aged 50 to 59 in good health and CMV-seropositive. CDR3 region: CASSQQGTETQYF. The CDR3 DNA reads TGTGCCAGCAGCCAACAGGGCACGGAGACCCAGTACTTC.